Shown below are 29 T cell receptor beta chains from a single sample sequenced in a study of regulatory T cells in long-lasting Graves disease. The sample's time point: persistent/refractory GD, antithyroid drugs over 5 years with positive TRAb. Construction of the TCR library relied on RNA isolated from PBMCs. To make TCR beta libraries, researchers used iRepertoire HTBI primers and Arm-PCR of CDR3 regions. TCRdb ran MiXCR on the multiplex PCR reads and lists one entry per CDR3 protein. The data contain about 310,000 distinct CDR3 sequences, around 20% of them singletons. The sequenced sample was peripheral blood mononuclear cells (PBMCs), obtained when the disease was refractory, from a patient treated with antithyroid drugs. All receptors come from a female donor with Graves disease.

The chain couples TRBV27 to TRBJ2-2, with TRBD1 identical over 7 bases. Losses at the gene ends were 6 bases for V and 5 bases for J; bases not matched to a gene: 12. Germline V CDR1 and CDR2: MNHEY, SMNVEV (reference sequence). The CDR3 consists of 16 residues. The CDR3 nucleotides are TGTGCCAGCAGGCGGTCTGAGGGGGCGCGGACCGGGGAGCTGTTTTTT. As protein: CASRRSEGARTGELFF.

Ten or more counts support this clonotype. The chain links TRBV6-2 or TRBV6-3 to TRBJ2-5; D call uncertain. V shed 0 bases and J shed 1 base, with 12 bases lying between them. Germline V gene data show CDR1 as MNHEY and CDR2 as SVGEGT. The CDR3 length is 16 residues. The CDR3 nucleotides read TGTGCCAGCAGTTACTCCCCCCGGTTTCCCCAAGAGACCCAGTACTTC. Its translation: CASSYSPRFPQETQYF.

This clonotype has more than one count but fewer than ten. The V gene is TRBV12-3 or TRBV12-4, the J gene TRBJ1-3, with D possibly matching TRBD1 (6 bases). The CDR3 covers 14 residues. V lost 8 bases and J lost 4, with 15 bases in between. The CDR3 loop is CASSVAGDGNTIYF. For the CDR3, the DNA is TGTGCCAGCTCGGTCGCAGGGGACGGAAACACCATATATTTT.

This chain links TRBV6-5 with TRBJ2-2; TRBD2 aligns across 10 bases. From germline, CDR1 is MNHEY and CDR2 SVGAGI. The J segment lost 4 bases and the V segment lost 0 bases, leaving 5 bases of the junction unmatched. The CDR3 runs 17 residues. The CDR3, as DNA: TGTGCCAGCAGTTACTCGCTAGCGGGAGTTGGCACCGGGGAGCTGTTTTTT. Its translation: CASSYSLAGVGTGELFF.

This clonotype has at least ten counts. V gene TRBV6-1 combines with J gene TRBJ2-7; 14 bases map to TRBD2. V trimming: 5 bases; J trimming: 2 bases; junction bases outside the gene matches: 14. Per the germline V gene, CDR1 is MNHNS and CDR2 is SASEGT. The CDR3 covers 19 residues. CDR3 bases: TGTGCCAGCAGTCCTCTGACCGGGACTAGCGGGAGTTCCCCCTACGAGCAGTACTTC. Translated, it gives CASSPLTGTSGSSPYEQYF.

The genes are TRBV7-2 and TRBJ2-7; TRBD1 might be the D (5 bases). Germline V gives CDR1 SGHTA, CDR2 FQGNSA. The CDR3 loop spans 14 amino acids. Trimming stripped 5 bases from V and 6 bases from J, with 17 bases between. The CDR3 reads CASSPTTDHSEQYF. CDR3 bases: TGTGCCAGCAGCCCCACGACAGACCACTCCGAGCAGTACTTC.

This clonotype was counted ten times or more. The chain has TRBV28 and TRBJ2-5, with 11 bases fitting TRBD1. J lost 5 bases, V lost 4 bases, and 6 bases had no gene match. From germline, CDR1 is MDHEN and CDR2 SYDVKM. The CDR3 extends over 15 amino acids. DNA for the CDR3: TGTGCCAGCAGTTCACGGACAGGGGGCATGGAGACCCAGTACTTC. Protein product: CASSSRTGGMETQYF. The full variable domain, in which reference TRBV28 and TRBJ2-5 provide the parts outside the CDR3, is DVKVTQSSRYLVKRTGEKVFLECVQDMDHENMFWYRQDPGLGLRLIYFSYDVKMKEKGDIPEGYSVSREKKERFSLILESASTNQTSMYLCASSSRTGGMETQYFGPGTRLLVL.

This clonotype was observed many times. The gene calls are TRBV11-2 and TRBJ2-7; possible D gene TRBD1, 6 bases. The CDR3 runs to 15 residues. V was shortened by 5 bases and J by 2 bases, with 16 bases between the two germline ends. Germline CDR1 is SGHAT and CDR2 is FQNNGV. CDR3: CASSPYSGETYEQYF. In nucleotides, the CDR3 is TGTGCCAGCAGCCCCTACTCAGGGGAAACCTACGAGCAGTACTTC.

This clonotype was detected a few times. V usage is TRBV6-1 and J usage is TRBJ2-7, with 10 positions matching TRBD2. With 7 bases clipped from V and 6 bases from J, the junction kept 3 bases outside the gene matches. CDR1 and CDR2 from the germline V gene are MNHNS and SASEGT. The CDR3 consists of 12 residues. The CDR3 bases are TGTGCCAGCACTAGCGGGAGTGGCGAGCAGTACTTC. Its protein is CASTSGSGEQYF.

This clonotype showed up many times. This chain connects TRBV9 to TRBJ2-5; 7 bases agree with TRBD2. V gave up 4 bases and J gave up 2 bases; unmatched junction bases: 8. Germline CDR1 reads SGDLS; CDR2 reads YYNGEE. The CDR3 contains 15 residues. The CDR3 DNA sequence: TGTGCCAGCAGCTTCTGGGCGGGAGAGCAAGAGACCCAGTACTTC. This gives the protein CASSFWAGEQETQYF.

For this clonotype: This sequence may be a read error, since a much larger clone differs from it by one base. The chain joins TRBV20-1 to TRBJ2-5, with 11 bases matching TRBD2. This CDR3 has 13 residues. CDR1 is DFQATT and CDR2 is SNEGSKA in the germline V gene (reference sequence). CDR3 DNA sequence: TGCGGTGAGACTAGCGGGAACGGTGAGACCCAGTACTTC. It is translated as CGETSGNGETQYF.

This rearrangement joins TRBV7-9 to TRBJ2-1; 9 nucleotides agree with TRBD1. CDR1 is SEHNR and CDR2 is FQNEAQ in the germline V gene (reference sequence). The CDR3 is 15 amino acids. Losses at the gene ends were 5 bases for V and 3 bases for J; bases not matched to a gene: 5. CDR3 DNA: TGTGCCAGCAGCCCAGGACAGGGGATCTACAATGAGCAGTTCTTC. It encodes CASSPGQGIYNEQFF. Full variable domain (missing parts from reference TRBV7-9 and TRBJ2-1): DTGVSQNPRHKITKRGQNVTFRCDPISEHNRLYWYRQTLGQGPEFLTYFQNEAQLEKSRLLSDRFSAERPKGSFSTLEIQRTEQGDSAMYLCASSPGQGIYNEQFFGPGTRLTVL.

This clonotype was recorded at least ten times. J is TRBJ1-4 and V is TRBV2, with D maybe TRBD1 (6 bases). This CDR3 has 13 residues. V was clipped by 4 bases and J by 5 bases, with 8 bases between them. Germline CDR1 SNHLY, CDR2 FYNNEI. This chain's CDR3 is CASSGQANEKLFF. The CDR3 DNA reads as TGTGCCAGCAGTGGACAGGCCAATGAAAAACTGTTTTTT.

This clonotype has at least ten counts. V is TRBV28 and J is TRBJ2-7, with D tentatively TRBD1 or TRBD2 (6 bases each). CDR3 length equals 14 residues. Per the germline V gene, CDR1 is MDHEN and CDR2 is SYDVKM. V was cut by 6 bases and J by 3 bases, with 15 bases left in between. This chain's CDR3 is CASRRGENYYEQYF. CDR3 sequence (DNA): TGTGCCAGCAGGAGGGGGGAAAATTACTACGAGCAGTACTTC.

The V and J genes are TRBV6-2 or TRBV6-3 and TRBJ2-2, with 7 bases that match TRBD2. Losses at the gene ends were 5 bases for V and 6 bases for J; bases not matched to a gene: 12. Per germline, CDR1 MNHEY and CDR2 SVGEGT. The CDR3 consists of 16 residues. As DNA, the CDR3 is TGTGCCAGCAGTCCTCCCCCGCGACTAGCCCCCGGGGAGCTGTTTTTT. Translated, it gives CASSPPPRLAPGELFF.

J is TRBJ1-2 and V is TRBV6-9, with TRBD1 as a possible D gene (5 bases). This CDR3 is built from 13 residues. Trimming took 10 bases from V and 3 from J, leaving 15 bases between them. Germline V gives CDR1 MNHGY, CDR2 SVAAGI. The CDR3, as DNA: TGTGCCATCAAAGGTGGAGGGGACTATGGCTACACCTTC. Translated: CAIKGGGDYGYTF.

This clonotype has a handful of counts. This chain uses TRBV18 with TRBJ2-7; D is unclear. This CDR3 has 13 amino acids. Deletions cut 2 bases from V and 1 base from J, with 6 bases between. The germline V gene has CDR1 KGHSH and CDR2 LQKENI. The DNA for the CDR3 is TGTGCCAGCTCACCAGCTCCATCCTACGAGCAGTACTTC. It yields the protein CASSPAPSYEQYF.

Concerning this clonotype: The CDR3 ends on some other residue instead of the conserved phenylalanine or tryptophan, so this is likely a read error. The CDR3 here is CASSLRVLDEQYL. CDR3 nucleotide sequence: TGTGCCAGCAGCCTCAGAGTATTGGACGAGCAGTACCTC. V is TRBV14 and J is TRBJ2-7, with D unresolved. Germline V gene data show CDR1 as SGHDN and CDR2 as FVKESK. The CDR3 contains 13 residues. Trimming took 4 bases from V and 5 from J, leaving 12 bases between them.

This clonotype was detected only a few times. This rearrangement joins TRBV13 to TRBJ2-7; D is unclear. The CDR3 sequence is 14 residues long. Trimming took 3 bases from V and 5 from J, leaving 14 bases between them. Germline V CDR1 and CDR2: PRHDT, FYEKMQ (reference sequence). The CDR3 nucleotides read TGTGCCAGCAGCTTTCGACCCAGGATGAACGAGCAGTACTTC. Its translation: CASSFRPRMNEQYF.

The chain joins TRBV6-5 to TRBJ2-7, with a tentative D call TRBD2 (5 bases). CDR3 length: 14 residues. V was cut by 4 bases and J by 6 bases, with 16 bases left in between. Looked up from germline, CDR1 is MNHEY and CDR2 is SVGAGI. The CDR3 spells CASSSLRRSLEQYF. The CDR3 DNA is TGTGCCAGCAGTTCCCTCAGGAGGAGTCTCGAGCAGTACTTC.

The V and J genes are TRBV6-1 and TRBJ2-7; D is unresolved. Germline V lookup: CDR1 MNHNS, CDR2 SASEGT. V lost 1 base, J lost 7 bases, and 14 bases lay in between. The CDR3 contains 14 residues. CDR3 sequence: CASSEGVALEEQYF. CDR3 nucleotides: TGTGCCAGCAGTGAAGGAGTTGCTTTGGAGGAGCAGTACTTC.

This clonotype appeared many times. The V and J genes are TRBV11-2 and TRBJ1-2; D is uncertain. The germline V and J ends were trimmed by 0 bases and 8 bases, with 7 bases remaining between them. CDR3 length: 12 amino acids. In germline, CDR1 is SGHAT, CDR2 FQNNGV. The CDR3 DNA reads TGTGCCAGCAGCTTAGATGGGCGCGGCTACACCTTC. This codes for CASSLDGRGYTF.

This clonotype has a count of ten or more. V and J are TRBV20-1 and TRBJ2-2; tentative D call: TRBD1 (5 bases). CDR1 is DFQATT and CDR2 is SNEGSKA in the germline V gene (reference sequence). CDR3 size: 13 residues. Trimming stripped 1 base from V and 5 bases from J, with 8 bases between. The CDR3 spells CSARVPGTGELFF. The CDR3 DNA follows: TGCAGTGCTAGAGTCCCAGGGACCGGGGAGCTGTTTTTT.

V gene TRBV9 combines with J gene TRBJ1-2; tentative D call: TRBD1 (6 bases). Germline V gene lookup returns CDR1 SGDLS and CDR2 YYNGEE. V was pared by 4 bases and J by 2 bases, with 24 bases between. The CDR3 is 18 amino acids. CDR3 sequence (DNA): TGTGCCAGCAGCTTGGGTGCGTCTACAGGGCCAGGGAACTATGGCTACACCTTC. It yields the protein CASSLGASTGPGNYGYTF.

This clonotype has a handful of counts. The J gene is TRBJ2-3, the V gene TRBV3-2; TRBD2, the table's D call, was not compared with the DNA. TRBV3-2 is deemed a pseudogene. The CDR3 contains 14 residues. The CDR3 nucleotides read TGTGCCAGCAGGCGGGAGGCGAACACAGATACGCAGTATTTT. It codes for CASRREANTDTQYF.

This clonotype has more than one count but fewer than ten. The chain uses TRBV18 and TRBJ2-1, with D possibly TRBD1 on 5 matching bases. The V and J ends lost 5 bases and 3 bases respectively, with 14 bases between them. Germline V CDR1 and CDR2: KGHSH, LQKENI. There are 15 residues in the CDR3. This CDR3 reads CASSTKVTVYNEQFF. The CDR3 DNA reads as TGTGCCAGCTCAACCAAGGTGACAGTCTACAATGAGCAGTTCTTC.

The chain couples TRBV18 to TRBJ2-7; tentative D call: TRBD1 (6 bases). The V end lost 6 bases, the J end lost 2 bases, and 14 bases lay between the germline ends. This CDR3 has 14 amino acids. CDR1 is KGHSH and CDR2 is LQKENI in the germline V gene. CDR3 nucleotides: TGTGCCAGCTCGAACGGACAGAGAACCTACGAGCAGTACTTC. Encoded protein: CASSNGQRTYEQYF. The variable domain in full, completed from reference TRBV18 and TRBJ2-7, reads NAGVMQNPRHLVRRRGQEARLRCSPMKGHSHVYWYRQLPEEGLKFMVYLQKENIIDESGMPKERFSAEFPKEGPSILRIQQVVRGDSAAYFCASSNGQRTYEQYFGPGTRLTVT.

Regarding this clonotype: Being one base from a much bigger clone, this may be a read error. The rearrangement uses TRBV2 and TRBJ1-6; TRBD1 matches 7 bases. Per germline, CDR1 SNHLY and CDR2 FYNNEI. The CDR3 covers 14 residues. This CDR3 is CASSSTGDNSPPHF. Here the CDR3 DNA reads TGTGCCAGCAGTTCCACAGGGGATAATTCACCCCCCCACTTT.

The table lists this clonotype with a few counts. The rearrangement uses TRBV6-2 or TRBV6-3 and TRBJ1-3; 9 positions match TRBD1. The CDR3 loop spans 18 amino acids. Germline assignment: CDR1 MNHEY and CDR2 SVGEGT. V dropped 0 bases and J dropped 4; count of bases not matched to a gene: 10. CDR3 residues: CASSYSGTGSGGGNTIYF. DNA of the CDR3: TGTGCCAGCAGTTACTCGGGGACAGGGTCTGGGGGCGGAAACACCATATATTTT.